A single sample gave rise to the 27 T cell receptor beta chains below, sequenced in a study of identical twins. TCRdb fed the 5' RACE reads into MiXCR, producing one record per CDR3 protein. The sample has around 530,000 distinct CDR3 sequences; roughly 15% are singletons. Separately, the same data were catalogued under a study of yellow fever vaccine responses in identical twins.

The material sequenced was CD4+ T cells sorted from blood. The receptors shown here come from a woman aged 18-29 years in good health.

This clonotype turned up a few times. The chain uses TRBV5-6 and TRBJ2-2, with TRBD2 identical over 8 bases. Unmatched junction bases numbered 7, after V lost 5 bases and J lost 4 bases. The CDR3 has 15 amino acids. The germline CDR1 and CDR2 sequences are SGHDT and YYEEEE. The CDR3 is CASSFGLAVTGELFF. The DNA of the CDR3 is TGTGCCAGCAGTTTCGGACTAGCTGTCACCGGGGAGCTGTTTTTT.

The CDR3 DNA sequence: TGTGCCAGCAACGCCATCGGGAGCACAGATACGCAGTATTTT. It yields the protein CASNAIGSTDTQYF. The V gene is TRBV2, the J gene TRBJ2-3; D ambiguous. Per germline, CDR1 SNHLY and CDR2 FYNNEI. This CDR3 comprises 14 residues. Trimming took off 7 bases at V and 0 bases at J, with 11 bases between the two ends.

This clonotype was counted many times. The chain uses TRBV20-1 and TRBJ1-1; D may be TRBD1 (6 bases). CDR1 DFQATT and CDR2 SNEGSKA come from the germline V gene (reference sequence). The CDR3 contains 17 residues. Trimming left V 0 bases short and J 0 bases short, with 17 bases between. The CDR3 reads CSARDPPLRGVNTEAFF. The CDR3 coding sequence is TGCAGTGCTAGAGATCCTCCGCTCAGGGGTGTGAACACTGAAGCTTTCTTT.

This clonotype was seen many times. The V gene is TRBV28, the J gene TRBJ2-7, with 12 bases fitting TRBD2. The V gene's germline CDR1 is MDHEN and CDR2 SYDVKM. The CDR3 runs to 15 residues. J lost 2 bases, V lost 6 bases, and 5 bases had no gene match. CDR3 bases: TGTGCCAGCAGCTCACTAGCGGGAGGACCCTACGAGCAGTACTTC. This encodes CASSSLAGGPYEQYF.

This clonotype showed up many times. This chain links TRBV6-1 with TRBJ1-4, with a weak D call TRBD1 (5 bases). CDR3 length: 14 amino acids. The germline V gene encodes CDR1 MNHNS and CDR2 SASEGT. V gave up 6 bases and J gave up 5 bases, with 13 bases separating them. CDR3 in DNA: TGTGCCAGCAGCCTCGGGACCTTAAATGAAAAACTGTTTTTT. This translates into CASSLGTLNEKLFF.

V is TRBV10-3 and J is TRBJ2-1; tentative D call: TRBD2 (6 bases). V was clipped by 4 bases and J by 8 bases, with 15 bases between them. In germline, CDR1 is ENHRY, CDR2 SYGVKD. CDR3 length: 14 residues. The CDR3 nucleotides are TGTGCCATCAGTGCCGGGACTTTGAGCGATGAGCAGTTCTTC. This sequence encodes CAISAGTLSDEQFF.

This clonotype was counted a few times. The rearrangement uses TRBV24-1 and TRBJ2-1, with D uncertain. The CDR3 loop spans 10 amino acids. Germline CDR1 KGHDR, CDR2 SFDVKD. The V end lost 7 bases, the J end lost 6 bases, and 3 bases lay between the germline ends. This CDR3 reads CATSTNEQFF. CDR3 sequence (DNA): TGTGCCACCAGCACCAATGAGCAGTTCTTC.

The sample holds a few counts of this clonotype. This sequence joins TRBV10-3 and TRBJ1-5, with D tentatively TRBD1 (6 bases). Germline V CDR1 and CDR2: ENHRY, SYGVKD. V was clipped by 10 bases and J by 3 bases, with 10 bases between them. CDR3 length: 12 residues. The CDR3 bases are TGTGCCACCGGGGACAACAATCAGCCCCAGCATTTT. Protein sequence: CATGDNNQPQHF.

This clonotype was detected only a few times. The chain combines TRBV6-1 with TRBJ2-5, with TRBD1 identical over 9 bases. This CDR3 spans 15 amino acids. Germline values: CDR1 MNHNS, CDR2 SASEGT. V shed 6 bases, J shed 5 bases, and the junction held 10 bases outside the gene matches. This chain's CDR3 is CASSRQGVPRETQYF. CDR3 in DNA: TGTGCCAGCAGCCGACAGGGGGTACCAAGGGAGACCCAGTACTTC.

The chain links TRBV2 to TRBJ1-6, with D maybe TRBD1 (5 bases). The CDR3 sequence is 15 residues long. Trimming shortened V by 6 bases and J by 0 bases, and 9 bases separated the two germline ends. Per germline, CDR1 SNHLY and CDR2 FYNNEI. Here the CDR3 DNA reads TGTGCCAGCAGCGGACAAAGCTCCTATAATTCACCCCTCCACTTT. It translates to CASSGQSSYNSPLHF. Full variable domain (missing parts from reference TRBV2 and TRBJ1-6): EPEVTQTPSHQVTQMGQEVILRCVPISNHLYFYWYRQILGQKVEFLVSFYNNEISEKSEIFDDQFSVERPDGSNFTLKIRSTKLEDSAMYFCASSGQSSYNSPLHFGNGTRLTVT.

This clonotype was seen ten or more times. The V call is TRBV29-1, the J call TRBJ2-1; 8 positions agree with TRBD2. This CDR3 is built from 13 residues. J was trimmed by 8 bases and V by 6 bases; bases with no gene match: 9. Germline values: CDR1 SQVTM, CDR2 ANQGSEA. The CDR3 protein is CSVGTSWDDEQFF. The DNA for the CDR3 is TGCAGCGTCGGGACTAGTTGGGACGATGAGCAGTTCTTC.

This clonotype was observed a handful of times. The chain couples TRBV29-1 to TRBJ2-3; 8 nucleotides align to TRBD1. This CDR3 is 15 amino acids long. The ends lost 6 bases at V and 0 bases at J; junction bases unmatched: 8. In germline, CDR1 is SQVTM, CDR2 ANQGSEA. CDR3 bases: TGCAGCGTAGACAGGGGACCGCCTAGCACAGATACGCAGTATTTT. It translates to CSVDRGPPSTDTQYF.

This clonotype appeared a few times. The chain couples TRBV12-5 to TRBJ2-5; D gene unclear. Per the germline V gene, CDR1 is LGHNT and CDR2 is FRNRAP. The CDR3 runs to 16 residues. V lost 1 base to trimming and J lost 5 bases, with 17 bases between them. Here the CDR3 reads CASGLGGTTFGETQYF. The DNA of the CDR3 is TGTGCTAGTGGTTTGGGGGGAACGACCTTCGGGGAGACCCAGTACTTC. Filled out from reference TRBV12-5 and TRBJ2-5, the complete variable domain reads DARVTQTPRHKVTEMGQEVTMRCQPILGHNTVFWYRQTMMQGLELLAYFRNRAPLDDSGMPKDRFSAEMPDATLATLKIQPSEPRDSAVYFCASGLGGTTFGETQYFGPGTRLLVL.

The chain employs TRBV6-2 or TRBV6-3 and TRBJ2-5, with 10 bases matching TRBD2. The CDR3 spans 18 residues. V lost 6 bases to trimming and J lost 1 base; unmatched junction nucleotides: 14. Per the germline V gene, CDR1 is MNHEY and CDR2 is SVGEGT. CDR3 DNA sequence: TGTGCCAGCAGCCCGCTCGTAGGGGGACTAGCGATCCAAGAGACCCAGTACTTC. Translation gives CASSPLVGGLAIQETQYF.

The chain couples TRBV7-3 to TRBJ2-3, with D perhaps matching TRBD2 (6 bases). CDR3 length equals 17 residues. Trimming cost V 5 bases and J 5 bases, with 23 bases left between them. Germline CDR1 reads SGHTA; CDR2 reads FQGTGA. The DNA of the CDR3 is TGTGCCAGCAGCCACTCCCCCTCCCGGGAGTATGGAGATACGCAGTATTTT. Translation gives CASSHSPSREYGDTQYF.

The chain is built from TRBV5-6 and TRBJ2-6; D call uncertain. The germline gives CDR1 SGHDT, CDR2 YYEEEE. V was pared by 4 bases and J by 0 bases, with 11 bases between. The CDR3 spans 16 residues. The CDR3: CASSVARSSGANVLTF. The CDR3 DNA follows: TGTGCCAGCAGCGTGGCCCGTTCCTCTGGGGCCAACGTCCTGACTTTC.

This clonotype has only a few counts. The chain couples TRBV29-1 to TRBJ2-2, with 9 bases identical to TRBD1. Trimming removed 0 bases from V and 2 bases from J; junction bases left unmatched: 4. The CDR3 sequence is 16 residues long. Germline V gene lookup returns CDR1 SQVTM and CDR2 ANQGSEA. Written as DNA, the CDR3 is TGCAGCGTTGAAGAGTGGGGACAGGGAAACACCGGGGAGCTGTTTTTT. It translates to CSVEEWGQGNTGELFF.

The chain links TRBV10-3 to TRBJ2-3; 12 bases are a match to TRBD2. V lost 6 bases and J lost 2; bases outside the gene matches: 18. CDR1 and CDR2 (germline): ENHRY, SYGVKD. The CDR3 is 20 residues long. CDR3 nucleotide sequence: TGTGCCATCAGCCACACAGGACTAGCGGGACCCGATAGACTCACAGATACGCAGTATTTT. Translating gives CAISHTGLAGPDRLTDTQYF.

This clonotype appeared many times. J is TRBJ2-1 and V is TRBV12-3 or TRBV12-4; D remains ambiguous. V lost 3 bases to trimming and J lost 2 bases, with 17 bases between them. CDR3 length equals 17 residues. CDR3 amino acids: CASSLIPGGSPYNEQFF. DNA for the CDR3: TGTGCCAGCAGTTTGATCCCGGGTGGGTCCCCCTACAATGAGCAGTTCTTC.

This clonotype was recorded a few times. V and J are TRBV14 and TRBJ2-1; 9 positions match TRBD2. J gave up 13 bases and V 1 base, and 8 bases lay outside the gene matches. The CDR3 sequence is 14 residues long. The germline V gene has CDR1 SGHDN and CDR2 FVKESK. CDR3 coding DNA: TGTGCCAGCAGCCAAGCCCTATTAGCGGGAGTCCAGTTCTTC. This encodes CASSQALLAGVQFF.

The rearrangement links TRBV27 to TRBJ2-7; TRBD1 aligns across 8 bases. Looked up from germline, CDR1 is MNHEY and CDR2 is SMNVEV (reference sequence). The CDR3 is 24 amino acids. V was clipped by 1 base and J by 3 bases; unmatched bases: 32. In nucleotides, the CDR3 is TGTGCCAGCAGTTTATACCCCTACAGGCTGGACAGGGCAAAGGCGACCGAGAATTACTACGAGCAGTACGTC. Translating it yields CASSLYPYRLDRAKATENYYEQYV.

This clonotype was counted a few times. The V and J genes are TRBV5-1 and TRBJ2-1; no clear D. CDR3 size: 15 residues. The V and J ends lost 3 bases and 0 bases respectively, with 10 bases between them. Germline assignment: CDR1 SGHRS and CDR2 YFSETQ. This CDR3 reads CASSSDISSYNEQFF. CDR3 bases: TGCGCCAGCAGCTCAGATATCAGCTCCTACAATGAGCAGTTCTTC.

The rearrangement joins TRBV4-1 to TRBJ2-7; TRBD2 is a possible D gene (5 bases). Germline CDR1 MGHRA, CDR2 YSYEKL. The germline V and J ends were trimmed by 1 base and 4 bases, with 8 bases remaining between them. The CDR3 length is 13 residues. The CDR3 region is CASSQGLAYEQYV. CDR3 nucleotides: TGCGCCAGCAGCCAAGGCCTAGCTTACGAGCAGTACGTC.

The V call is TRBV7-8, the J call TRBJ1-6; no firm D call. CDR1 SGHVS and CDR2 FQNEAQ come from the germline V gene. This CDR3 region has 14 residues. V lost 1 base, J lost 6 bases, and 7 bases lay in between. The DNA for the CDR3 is TGTGCCAGCAGCTTAGGACCGGTTAATTCACCCCTCCACTTT. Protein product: CASSLGPVNSPLHF.

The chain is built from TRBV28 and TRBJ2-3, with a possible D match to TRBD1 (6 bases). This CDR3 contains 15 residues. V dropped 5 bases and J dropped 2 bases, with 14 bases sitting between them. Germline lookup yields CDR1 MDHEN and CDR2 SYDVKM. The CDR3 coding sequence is TGTGCCAGCAGTACTGGGGGCGCAGACACAGATACGCAGTATTTT. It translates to CASSTGGADTDTQYF.

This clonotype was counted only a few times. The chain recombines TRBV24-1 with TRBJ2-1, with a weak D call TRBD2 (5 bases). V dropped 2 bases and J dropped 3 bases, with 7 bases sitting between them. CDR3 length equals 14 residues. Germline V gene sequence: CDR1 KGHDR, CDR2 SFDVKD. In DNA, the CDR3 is TGTGCCACCAGTGATTACGGGGTCTACAATGAGCAGTTCTTC. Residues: CATSDYGVYNEQFF.

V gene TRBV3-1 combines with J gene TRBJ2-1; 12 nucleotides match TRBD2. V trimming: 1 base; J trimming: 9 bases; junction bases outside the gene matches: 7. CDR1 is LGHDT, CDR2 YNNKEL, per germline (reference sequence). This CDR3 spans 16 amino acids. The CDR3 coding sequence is TGTGCCAGCAGCCAAGGGCCGACTAGCGGGGGCCCTGAGCAGTTCTTC. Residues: CASSQGPTSGGPEQFF.